This TCR beta chain stems from a study of T cells in Graves' hyperthyroidism and ophthalmopathy. The V gene's germline CDR1 is SGHNT and CDR2 YYREEE (reference sequence). After removal of 4 bases from V and 1 base from J, the junction contained 12 bases not matched to a gene. CDR3 length: 19 amino acids. Uncontrolled infection, other autoimmune disease, pregnancy and lactation each barred patients from inclusion. Regions amplified from RNA transcripts were the TCR beta CDR3 regions. The HTBI primer set served for first-round RT-PCR of the TCR CDR3. One entry per CDR3 protein results from TCRdb running MiXCR on the multiplex PCR reads. The sample carries some 600,000 distinct CDR3 sequences, over 11% recorded once. General observations from the study: Most expanded thyroid clonotypes above 0.001 also appeared in blood.

This clonotype showed up just a few times. Its target is unknown. This TCR came from a woman in her thirties with Graves' hyperthyroidism that later progressed to Graves' ophthalmopathy. V and J are TRBV5-4 and TRBJ2-3; TRBD2 matches 13 bases. The sequenced material came from blood. As DNA, the CDR3 is TGTGCCAGCAGCCGGCCGGGACTAGCGGGACAGACTCGCACAGATACGCAGTATTTT. This translates into CASSRPGLAGQTRTDTQYF.